These T cell receptor beta chains were read from a single sample in a study of CD8 T cells in ankylosing spondylitis. In TCRdb, the 5' RACE reads were re-called with MiXCR into one record per CDR3 protein. Here the sample spans approximately 520,000 distinct CDR3 sequences, approximately 5.3% being singletons. What was sequenced was blood, either unsorted or a sorted T cell fraction (not recorded which). All receptors derive from a male donor with ankylosing spondylitis. CDR3s include the opening cysteine and the closing phenylalanine or tryptophan. The D gene is left open where the match is weak. Size is stated for part of the rows, as once, few or many counts, or as a class when the clone is expanded.

J gene: TRBJ2-7; V gene: TRBV7-8; D gene: -; clone size: few; CDR3 DNA: TGTGCCGGGCAGGGGAATACCTACGAGCAGTACTTC; CDR3 protein: CAGQGNTYEQYF
J gene: TRBJ2-7; V gene: TRBV5-1; D gene: -; clone size: many; CDR3 DNA: TGCGCCAGCAGCTTGGGTCCAGGCACCTACGAGCAGTACTTC; CDR3 protein: CASSLGPGTYEQYF
J gene: TRBJ2-3; V gene: TRBV4-3; D gene: -; clone size: -; CDR3 DNA: TGCGCCAGCAGCCAAGAGCTTCTGGCGGCTTACACAGATACGCAGTATTTT; CDR3 protein: CASSQELLAAYTDTQYF
J gene: TRBJ2-5; V gene: TRBV20-1; D gene: TRBD2; clone size: many; CDR3 DNA: TGCAGTGCTAGAGATGCCCCCGGCAGCGGGAGGGAGACCCAGTACTTC; CDR3 protein: CSARDAPGSGRETQYF
J gene: TRBJ2-5; V gene: TRBV29-1; D gene: TRBD1; clone size: many; CDR3 DNA: TGCAGCGTTGACTCCGGGACAGAACAAGAGACCCAGTACTTC; CDR3 protein: CSVDSGTEQETQYF
J gene: TRBJ2-7; V gene: TRBV4-3; D gene: TRBD1; clone size: many; CDR3 DNA: TGCGCCAGCAGCCAAGACCCGGACAGGGCAAGATCCGAGCAGTACTTC; CDR3 protein: CASSQDPDRARSEQYF
J gene: TRBJ2-3; V gene: TRBV10-3; D gene: -; clone size: many; CDR3 DNA: TGTGCCACCAATAGCGGTTATGGCACAGATACGCAGTATTTT; CDR3 protein: CATNSGYGTDTQYF
J gene: TRBJ1-2; V gene: TRBV4-3; D gene: -; clone size: many; CDR3 DNA: TGCGCCAGCAGCCAAGGCAGGGGATTCTATGGCTACACCTTC; CDR3 protein: CASSQGRGFYGYTF
J gene: TRBJ1-3; V gene: TRBV5-7; D gene: -; clone size: many; CDR3 DNA: TGTGCCAGCAGCTTTATCATCTCTGGAAACACCATATATTTT; CDR3 protein: CASSFIISGNTIYF
J gene: TRBJ2-5; V gene: TRBV10-3; D gene: -; clone size: many; CDR3 DNA: TGTGCCATCAGTGACCTTCGAACCGGGGAGACCCAGTACTTC; CDR3 protein: CAISDLRTGETQYF
J gene: TRBJ2-7; V gene: TRBV12-3/TRBV12-4; D gene: TRBD2; clone size: many; CDR3 DNA: TGTGCCAGCAGCCCGGGGCTAGCGGGGCTTTCCTACGAGCAGTACTTC; CDR3 protein: CASSPGLAGLSYEQYF
J gene: TRBJ2-3; V gene: TRBV7-8; D gene: -; clone size: many; CDR3 DNA: TGTGCCAGCAGCACTCCTATCGACTACCCCGGGAGTTATGATACGCAGTATTTT; CDR3 protein: CASSTPIDYPGSYDTQYF
J gene: TRBJ2-1; V gene: TRBV12-3/TRBV12-4; D gene: -; clone size: -; CDR3 DNA: TGTGCCAGCAGTTTCCTCCCCAGTGGAGGCAATGAGCAGTTCTTC; CDR3 protein: CASSFLPSGGNEQFF
J gene: TRBJ1-4; V gene: TRBV7-9; D gene: -; clone size: many; CDR3 DNA: TGTGCCAGCAGCCCCGACCTTCTCAAACTGTTTTTT; CDR3 protein: CASSPDLLKLFF
J gene: TRBJ2-5; V gene: TRBV5-1; D gene: -; clone size: many; CDR3 DNA: TGCGCCAGCAGCTTCCAGGGGGGACCTGGAGAGACCCAGTACTTC; CDR3 protein: CASSFQGGPGETQYF
J gene: TRBJ2-2; V gene: TRBV6-2/TRBV6-3; D gene: TRBD1; clone size: many; CDR3 DNA: TGTGCCAGCAGTTACGTCCCGGGACAGTACACCGGGGAGCTGTTTTTT; CDR3 protein: CASSYVPGQYTGELFF
J gene: TRBJ2-5; V gene: TRBV29-1; D gene: TRBD2; clone size: many; CDR3 DNA: TGCAGCGTTGAGGGGACTAGCGGGAGACTCCAAGAGACCCAGTACTTC; CDR3 protein: CSVEGTSGRLQETQYF
J gene: TRBJ2-1; V gene: TRBV6-2/TRBV6-3; D gene: TRBD2; clone size: -; CDR3 DNA: TGTGCCAGCAGTTCAGCGGGGGCTGGGCGGCCCCGCAATGAGCAGTTCTTC; CDR3 protein: CASSSAGAGRPRNEQFF
J gene: TRBJ2-1; V gene: TRBV7-9; D gene: TRBD1; clone size: -; CDR3 DNA: TGTGCCAGCAGCTTAGTCATACAGGGGATAAGCCATGAGCAGTTCTTC; CDR3 protein: CASSLVIQGISHEQFF
J gene: TRBJ1-1; V gene: TRBV12-3/TRBV12-4; D gene: -; clone size: many; CDR3 DNA: TGTGCCAGCAGGGGTCCCGCCTTGGGGAACACTGAAGCTTTCTTT; CDR3 protein: CASRGPALGNTEAFF
J gene: TRBJ2-7; V gene: TRBV12-3/TRBV12-4; D gene: TRBD2; clone size: many; CDR3 DNA: TGTGCCAGCAGTCGAGCGGGAGGGCCGGACGAGCAGTACTTC; CDR3 protein: CASSRAGGPDEQYF
J gene: TRBJ1-4; V gene: TRBV27; D gene: -; clone size: many; CDR3 DNA: TGTGCCAGCAGCTCGGGCCACACTAATGAAAAACTGTTTTTT; CDR3 protein: CASSSGHTNEKLFF
J gene: TRBJ2-2; V gene: TRBV5-1; D gene: -; clone size: many; CDR3 DNA: TGCGCCAGCAGGCGCGACGGTGGGAGCACCGGGGAGCTGTTTTTT; CDR3 protein: CASRRDGGSTGELFF
J gene: TRBJ1-2; V gene: TRBV12-3/TRBV12-4; D gene: TRBD1; clone size: few; CDR3 DNA: TGTGCCAGCAGTTTGGTAACAGGGGGGTATGGCTACACCTTC; CDR3 protein: CASSLVTGGYGYTF
J gene: TRBJ2-1; V gene: TRBV20-1; D gene: TRBD2; clone size: few; CDR3 DNA: TGCAGTGCTCTACCGGGACTAGCGGTCTACAATGAGCAGTTCTTC; CDR3 protein: CSALPGLAVYNEQFF
J gene: TRBJ2-1; V gene: TRBV10-3; D gene: -; clone size: many; CDR3 DNA: TGTGCCATCACCGTCGGGACTCCCTACAATGAGCAGTTCTTC; CDR3 protein: CAITVGTPYNEQFF
J gene: TRBJ2-1; V gene: TRBV6-2/TRBV6-3; D gene: -; clone size: many; CDR3 DNA: TGTGCCAGCAGTGGGGAACTACCCAATTCCAATGAGCAGTTCTTC; CDR3 protein: CASSGELPNSNEQFF
J gene: TRBJ2-7; V gene: TRBV7-9; D gene: TRBD1; clone size: many; CDR3 DNA: TGTGCCAGCAGCTTGCTTAGACAGGGGGCCTACGAGCAGTACTTC; CDR3 protein: CASSLLRQGAYEQYF
J gene: TRBJ2-2; V gene: TRBV4-1; D gene: -; clone size: many; CDR3 DNA: TGCGCCAGCAGCCAAGTGAGATTTAACACCGGGGAGCTGTTTTTT; CDR3 protein: CASSQVRFNTGELFF
J gene: TRBJ2-5; V gene: TRBV5-1; D gene: TRBD2; clone size: many; CDR3 DNA: TGCGCCAGCAGCTTGGCCGGGAGGATCCAAGAGACCCAGTACTTC; CDR3 protein: CASSLAGRIQETQYF
J gene: TRBJ1-2; V gene: TRBV7-2; D gene: TRBD1; clone size: many; CDR3 DNA: TGTGCCAGCAGCTTAGGCAGGGGGCTTGGTGGCTACACCTTC; CDR3 protein: CASSLGRGLGGYTF
J gene: TRBJ1-2; V gene: TRBV20-1; D gene: TRBD1; clone size: many; CDR3 DNA: TGCAGTGCTCCGACAGGGACCTATGGCTACACCTTC; CDR3 protein: CSAPTGTYGYTF
J gene: TRBJ2-7; V gene: TRBV12-3/TRBV12-4; D gene: -; clone size: many; CDR3 DNA: TGTGCCAGCAGTTTAGTAGGACGGAGGGACGAGCAGTACTTC; CDR3 protein: CASSLVGRRDEQYF
J gene: TRBJ2-1; V gene: TRBV10-3; D gene: -; clone size: many; CDR3 DNA: TGTGCCATCAGTGAGTCACAGATCGACTACAATGAGCAGTTCTTC; CDR3 protein: CAISESQIDYNEQFF
J gene: TRBJ2-5; V gene: TRBV4-2; D gene: -; clone size: many; CDR3 DNA: TGTGCCAGCAGCCAAGAGGCCCTTCAGTGGGAGACCCAGTACTTC; CDR3 protein: CASSQEALQWETQYF
J gene: TRBJ1-2; V gene: TRBV6-5; D gene: -; clone size: many; CDR3 DNA: TGTGCCAGCTCCTCGGAGCGGGATGGCTACACCTTC; CDR3 protein: CASSSERDGYTF
J gene: TRBJ1-1; V gene: TRBV10-3; D gene: -; clone size: many; CDR3 DNA: TGTGCCATCGGGCCGAGACGGGGGACCACTGAAGCTTTCTTT; CDR3 protein: CAIGPRRGTTEAFF
J gene: TRBJ2-1; V gene: TRBV6-2/TRBV6-3; D gene: TRBD1; clone size: many; CDR3 DNA: TGTGCCAGCAGTTACGATGGGACAGGGTTCTACAATGAGCAGTTCTTC; CDR3 protein: CASSYDGTGFYNEQFF
J gene: TRBJ2-7; V gene: TRBV6-1; D gene: TRBD1; clone size: few; CDR3 DNA: TGTGCCAGCGTCGGGGTGGGACAGGTGGGGTACGAGCAGTACTTC; CDR3 protein: CASVGVGQVGYEQYF
J gene: TRBJ2-7; V gene: TRBV6-1; D gene: -; clone size: -; CDR3 DNA: TGTGCCAGCAGTGAAGTTGTCGGGTACGAGCAGTACTTC; CDR3 protein: CASSEVVGYEQYF
J gene: TRBJ1-2; V gene: TRBV27; D gene: TRBD1; clone size: many; CDR3 DNA: TGTGCCAGCAGTTTGGTCCAGGGGGGTGGCTACACCTTC; CDR3 protein: CASSLVQGGGYTF